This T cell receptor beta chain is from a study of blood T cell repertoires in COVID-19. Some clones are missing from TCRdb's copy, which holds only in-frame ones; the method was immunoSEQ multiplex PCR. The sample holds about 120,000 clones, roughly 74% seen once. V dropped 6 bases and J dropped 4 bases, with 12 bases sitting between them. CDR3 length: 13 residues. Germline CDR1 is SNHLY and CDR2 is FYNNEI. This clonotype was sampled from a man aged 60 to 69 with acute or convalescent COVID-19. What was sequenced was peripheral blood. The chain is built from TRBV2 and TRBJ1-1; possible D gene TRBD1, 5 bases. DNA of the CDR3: TGTGCCAGCAGAGGGTCGGGGGTCACTGAAGCTTTCTTT. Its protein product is CASRGSGVTEAFF.